A selection of T cell receptor beta chains follows, all from one sample in a study of blood T cell repertoires in COVID-19. Sequenced by immunoSEQ multiplex PCR; TCRdb stores in-frame clones only, minus some. The table lists roughly 120,000 clones, roughly 88% of them singletons, with 0.88% in the top ten. The sequencing input was peripheral blood. These receptors originate from a woman aged 45 to 65 with active or convalescent COVID-19. Both conserved end residues are part of each CDR3. The order of the fields is V gene, D gene, CDR3 length, clone size, J gene, CDR3 DNA, CDR3 protein. The D gene is left open where the match is weak. A row's size may be missing; if present it is once, few, many or a size class.

>TRBV7-9|.|13|few|TRBJ1-1
TGTGCCAGCAGCTTGGACATGAACACTGAAGCTTTCTTT
CASSLDMNTEAFF
>TRBV7-2|TRBD2|18|.|TRBJ2-7
TGTGCCAGCAGCTTATGGGGCGGGAGGCCGACCTTTTACTACGAGCAGTACTTC
CASSLWGGRPTFYYEQYF
>TRBV6-6|.|19|.|TRBJ1-6
TGTGCCAGCAGTCGGTCACTACAGGGACGGAGCTCCTATAATTCACCCCTCCACTTT
CASSRSLQGRSSYNSPLHF
>TRBV14|.|13|few|TRBJ1-2
TGTGCCAGCAGCAAACTGATAACAGGTGGCTACACCTTC
CASSKLITGGYTF
>TRBV5-6|.|16|few|TRBJ2-7
TGTGCCAGCAGCTTGCACCCGACCCGGACTTTCTACGAGCAGTACTTC
CASSLHPTRTFYEQYF
>TRBV7-9|.|15|.|TRBJ2-5
TGTGCCAGCAGCTTAGCGGGAGTTGGGGAGGAGACCCAGTACTTC
CASSLAGVGEETQYF
>TRBV19|.|15|.|TRBJ2-1
TGTGCCAGTAGTCGGCGGGGACCCACGTACAATGAGCAGTTCTTC
CASSRRGPTYNEQFF
>TRBV27|TRBD2|16|.|TRBJ2-5
TGTGCCAGCAGTTTGGGGGTAGCGGGAGTTTGGGAGACCCAGTACTTC
CASSLGVAGVWETQYF
>TRBV5-5|TRBD1|15|.|TRBJ2-5
TGTGCCAGCAGCTTCGAGACAGGGGATCAAGAGACCCAGTACTTC
CASSFETGDQETQYF
>TRBV7-6|TRBD1|16|.|TRBJ1-3
TGTGCCAGCAGCTTCCGCTCGGACAGGGCTGGAAACACCATATATTTT
CASSFRSDRAGNTIYF
>TRBV27|.|15|.|TRBJ1-1
TGTGCCAGCAGTTTTTCAGGAGGCATGAACACTGAAGCTTTCTTT
CASSFSGGMNTEAFF
>TRBV10-1|TRBD1|15|.|TRBJ1-1
TGCGCCAGCAGTGAGTGGGGACAGGGGCGGGCTGAAGCTTTCTTT
CASSEWGQGRAEAFF
>TRBV4-2|.|14|.|TRBJ1-1
TGTGCCAGCAGCCCCACTCGCGGGAACACTGAAGCTTTCTTT
CASSPTRGNTEAFF
>TRBV7-9|.|15|.|TRBJ2-7
TGTGCCAGCACCTTCGCGGGGACCCTCTCCTACGAGCAGTACTTC
CASTFAGTLSYEQYF
>TRBV6-2/TRBV6-3|TRBD1|16|.|TRBJ2-3
TGTGCCAGCAGTTACCCTTCCTCAGGGGGTGCAGATACGCAGTATTTT
CASSYPSSGGADTQYF
>TRBV4-3|TRBD2|15|.|TRBJ2-7
TGCGCCAGCAGCCAAGAGAATAGCGGGAGCTACGAGCAGTACTTC
CASSQENSGSYEQYF
>TRBV7-2|TRBD2|15|.|TRBJ2-5
TGTGCCAGCAGCCCGGGTAATAGCGGGATAGGGACCCAGTACTTC
CASSPGNSGIGTQYF
>TRBV28|TRBD2|16|.|TRBJ2-2
TGTGCCAGCAGCACAAGCGGGAGGGCGAACACCGGGGAGCTGTTTTTT
CASSTSGRANTGELFF
>TRBV5-1|TRBD2|17|.|TRBJ2-3
TGCGCCAGCAGCTTGGGGTCACTAGCGGGAGGAGGGGATACGCAGTATTTT
CASSLGSLAGGGDTQYF
>TRBV6-1|TRBD2|19|.|TRBJ2-3
TGTGCCAGCAGTGAGAATAGTCCGGGACTAGCGGGATCGGTAGATACGCAGTATTTT
CASSENSPGLAGSVDTQYF
>TRBV7-2|TRBD1|13|.|TRBJ1-5
TGTGCCAGCAGACCACAGGGGGATCAGCCCCAGCATTTT
CASRPQGDQPQHF
>TRBV28|.|16|.|TRBJ1-5
TGTGCCAGCAGTTTGAGTGGGGGCCAGAGGAGGCAGCCCCAGCATTTT
CASSLSGGQRRQPQHF
>TRBV18|TRBD2|15|once|TRBJ2-3
TGTGCCAGCTCACCACAGAGCGGGGGCACAGATACGCAGTATTTT
CASSPQSGGTDTQYF
>TRBV28|.|17|.|TRBJ1-3
TGTGCCAGCAAAATGGGAGGGGTACCCTCCTCTGGAAACACCATATATTTT
CASKMGGVPSSGNTIYF
>TRBV18|TRBD2|14|.|TRBJ2-1
TGTGCCAGCTCAGCTGGGGGAGGGTACAATGAGCAGTTCTTC
CASSAGGGYNEQFF
>TRBV5-6|.|15|.|TRBJ2-3
TGTGCCAGCAGCCTCTGGGGGGAGACCAGAGATACGCAGTATTTT
CASSLWGETRDTQYF
>TRBV27|TRBD2|16|few|TRBJ2-7
TGTGCCAGCAGTACCCTCCCGGCGGGAGGGCCCTACGAGCAGTACTTC
CASSTLPAGGPYEQYF
>TRBV18|TRBD1|15|.|TRBJ2-7
TGTGCCAGCTCACCGGGTGGGGACAGATTCTACGAGCAGTACTTC
CASSPGGDRFYEQYF
>TRBV4-3|.|14|.|TRBJ2-3
TGCGCCAGCAGCCAAGGCCCTAGTCTGGGTACGCAGTATTTT
CASSQGPSLGTQYF
>TRBV28|TRBD1|19|.|TRBJ2-7
TGTGCCAGCGTTGGAGTGACTGGGGACAGGGCAATCTCGGGCTACGAGCAGTACTTC
CASVGVTGDRAISGYEQYF
>TRBV5-1|.|13|.|TRBJ1-2
TGCGCCAGCAGCTTGGTACTACAACTTGGCTACACCTTC
CASSLVLQLGYTF
>TRBV28|.|11|.|TRBJ2-1
TGTGCCAGTAGACAGTACAATGAGCAGTTCTTC
CASRQYNEQFF
>TRBV19|.|15|.|TRBJ1-5
TGTGCCAGTAGTATTCTCGACGGGAACAATCAGCCCCAGCATTTT
CASSILDGNNQPQHF
>TRBV5-6|TRBD1|13|.|TRBJ1-2
TGTGCCAGCAGCCCGGTGGGACAGCAGGGCTACACCTTC
CASSPVGQQGYTF
>TRBV3-1/TRBV3-2|.|12|.|TRBJ2-7
TGTGCCAGCAGCCACACAGGGTTCGAGCAGTACTTC
CASSHTGFEQYF
>TRBV6-5|.|14|.|TRBJ2-7
TGTGCCATCCTCAGGGCCCCCTCCTCCTACGAGCAGTACTTC
CAILRAPSSYEQYF
>TRBV19|.|14|few|TRBJ1-6
TGTGCCAGTAGTACACGACAGATGGGATCACCCCTCCACTTT
CASSTRQMGSPLHF
>TRBV19|.|13|.|TRBJ2-7
TGTGCCAGTAGTCTCAGGATCCTCTACGAGCAGTACTTC
CASSLRILYEQYF
>TRBV19|TRBD2|17|.|TRBJ2-1
TGTGCCAGTAGTATAGCCCATCTAGCGGGATTAATCAATGAGCAGTTCTTC
CASSIAHLAGLINEQFF
>TRBV9|.|14|once|TRBJ1-1
TGTGCCAGCAGCATGCGGGACGGGAACACTGAAGCTTTCTTT
CASSMRDGNTEAFF
>TRBV4-2|TRBD2|17|.|TRBJ2-1
TGTGCCAGCAGCCAAGTTACTAGCGTACGGTCGGACAATGAGCAGTTCTTC
CASSQVTSVRSDNEQFF
>TRBV20-1|.|11|.|TRBJ2-7
TGCAGTGCTCGAGACAGCTACGAGCAGTACTTC
CSARDSYEQYF
>TRBV28|.|14|.|TRBJ2-1
TGTGCCAGCAGTTTACGATTAGGGGAAGATGAGCAGTTCTTC
CASSLRLGEDEQFF
>TRBV6-6|.|12|few|TRBJ2-1
TGTGCCAGCAGTTATTCGGGGGAGGAGCAGTTCTTC
CASSYSGEEQFF
>TRBV6-5|TRBD1|14|.|TRBJ1-2
TGTGCCAGCTCCACCGGGACAGGCTTCTATGGCTACACCTTC
CASSTGTGFYGYTF